Listed below are T cell receptor beta chains from one sample, sequenced in a study of a mutant IDH1 vaccine in newly diagnosed glioma. These receptors' targets are unknown. This table comes from immunoSEQ multiplex PCR, and its TCRdb copy is limited to in-frame clones, with some not included. This sample yields some 70,000 clones, of which around 82% are seen a single time; approximately 12% belongs to the top ten. Sample: PBMCs, taken from a glioma patient whose treatment included an IDH1 peptide vaccine. The receptors come from a man between 18 and 29 years old with glioma. Each CDR3 is given with its conserved first and last residue.

>TRBJ2-7|TRBV27
CASSPERTGYEQYF
>TRBJ1-1|TRBV27
CASSPGQGWGTEAFF
>TRBJ1-1|TRBV5-6
CASTQTGRVNTEAFF
>TRBJ2-1|TRBV28
CASLGGGRYNEQFF
>TRBJ1-2|TRBV5-4
CASSFRGGNYGYTF
>TRBJ1-6|TRBV11-2
CASSLEPENSPLHF
>TRBJ2-2|TRBV19
CASDDLYTGELFF
>TRBJ1-5|TRBV28
CASAELAQPQHF
>TRBJ1-1|TRBV18
CASSQQTGLNTEAFF
>TRBJ1-1|TRBV5-4
CASSLRGTSEAFF
>TRBJ2-1|TRBV4-3
CASSQDRVATYNEQFF
>TRBJ2-7|TRBV6-5
CASSTDRGDEQYF
>TRBJ2-7|TRBV10-3
CAISVIAWYEQYF